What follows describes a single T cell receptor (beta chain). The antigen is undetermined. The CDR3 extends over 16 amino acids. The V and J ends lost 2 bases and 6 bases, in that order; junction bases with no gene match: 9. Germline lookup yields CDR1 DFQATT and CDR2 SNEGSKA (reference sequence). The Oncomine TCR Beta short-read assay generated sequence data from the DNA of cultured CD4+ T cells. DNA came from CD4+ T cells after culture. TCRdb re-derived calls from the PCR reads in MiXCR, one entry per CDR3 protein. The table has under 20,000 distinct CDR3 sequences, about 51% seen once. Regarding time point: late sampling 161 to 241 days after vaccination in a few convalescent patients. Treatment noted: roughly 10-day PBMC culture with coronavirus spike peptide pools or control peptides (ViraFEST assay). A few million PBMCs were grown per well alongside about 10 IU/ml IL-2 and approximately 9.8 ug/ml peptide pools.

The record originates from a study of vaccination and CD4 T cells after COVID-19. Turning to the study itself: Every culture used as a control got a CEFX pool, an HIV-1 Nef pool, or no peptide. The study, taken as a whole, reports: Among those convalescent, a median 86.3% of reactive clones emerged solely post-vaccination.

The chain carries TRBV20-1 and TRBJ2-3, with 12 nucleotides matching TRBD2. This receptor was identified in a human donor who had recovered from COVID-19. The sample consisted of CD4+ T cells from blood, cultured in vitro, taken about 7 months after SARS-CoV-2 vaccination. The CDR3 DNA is TGCAGTGCTAGACCGACTAGCGGGGGATTTTCGGATACGCAGTATTTT. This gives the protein CSARPTSGGFSDTQYF.